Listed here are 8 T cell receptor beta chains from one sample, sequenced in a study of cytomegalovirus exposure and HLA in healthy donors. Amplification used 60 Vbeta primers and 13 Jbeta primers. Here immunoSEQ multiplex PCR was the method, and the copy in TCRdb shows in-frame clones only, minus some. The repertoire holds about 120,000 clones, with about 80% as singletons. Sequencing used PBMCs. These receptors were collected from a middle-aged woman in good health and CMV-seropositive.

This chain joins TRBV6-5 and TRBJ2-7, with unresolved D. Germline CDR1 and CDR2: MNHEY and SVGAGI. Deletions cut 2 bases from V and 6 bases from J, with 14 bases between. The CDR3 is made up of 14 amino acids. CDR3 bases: TGTGCCAGCAGTTACGAAGCGTCTCCTAGCGAGCAGTACTTC. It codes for CASSYEASPSEQYF.

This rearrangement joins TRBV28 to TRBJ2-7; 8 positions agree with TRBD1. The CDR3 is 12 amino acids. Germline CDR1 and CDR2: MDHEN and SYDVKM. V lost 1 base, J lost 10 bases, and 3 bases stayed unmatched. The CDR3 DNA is TGTGCCAGCAGTTTATCGACAGGGGATCAGTACTTC. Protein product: CASSLSTGDQYF.

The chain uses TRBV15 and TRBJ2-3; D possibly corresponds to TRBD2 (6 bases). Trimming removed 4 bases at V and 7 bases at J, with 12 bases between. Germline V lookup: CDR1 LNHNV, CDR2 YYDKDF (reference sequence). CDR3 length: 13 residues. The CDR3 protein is CATSTGGPNTQYF. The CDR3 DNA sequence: TGTGCCACCAGCACCGGGGGACCCAATACGCAGTATTTT.

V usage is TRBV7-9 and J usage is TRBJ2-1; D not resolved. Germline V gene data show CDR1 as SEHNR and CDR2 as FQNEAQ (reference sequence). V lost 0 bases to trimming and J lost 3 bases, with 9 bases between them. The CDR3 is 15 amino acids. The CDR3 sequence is CASSLAGPLYNEQFF. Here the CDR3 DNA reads TGTGCCAGCAGCTTAGCGGGCCCACTCTACAATGAGCAGTTCTTC.

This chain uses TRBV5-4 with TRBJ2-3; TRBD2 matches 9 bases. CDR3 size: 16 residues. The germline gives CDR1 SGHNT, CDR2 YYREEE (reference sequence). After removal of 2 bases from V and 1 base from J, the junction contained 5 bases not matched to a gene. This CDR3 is CASSFGGGVGTDTQYF. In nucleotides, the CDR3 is TGTGCCAGCAGCTTCGGCGGGGGGGTGGGCACAGATACGCAGTATTTT.

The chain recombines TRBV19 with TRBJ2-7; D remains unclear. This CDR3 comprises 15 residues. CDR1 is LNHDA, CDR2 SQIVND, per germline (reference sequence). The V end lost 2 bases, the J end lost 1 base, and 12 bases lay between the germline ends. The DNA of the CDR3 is TGTGCCAGTAGTATAACGGGTGGTAGGTCCTACGAGCAGTACTTC. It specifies CASSITGGRSYEQYF. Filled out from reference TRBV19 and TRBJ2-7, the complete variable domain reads DGGITQSPKYLFRKEGQNVTLSCEQNLNHDAMYWYRQDPGQGLRLIYYSQIVNDFQKGDIAEGYSVSREKKESFPLTVTSAQKNPTAFYLCASSITGGRSYEQYFGPGTRLTVT.

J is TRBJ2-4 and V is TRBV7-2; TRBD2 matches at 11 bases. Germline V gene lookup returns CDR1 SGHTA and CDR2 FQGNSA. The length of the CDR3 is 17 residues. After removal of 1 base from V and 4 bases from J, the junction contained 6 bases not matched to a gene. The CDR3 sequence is CASSLGGLADYKNIQYF. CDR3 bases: TGTGCCAGCAGCTTAGGGGGACTAGCGGATTATAAAAACATTCAGTACTTC.

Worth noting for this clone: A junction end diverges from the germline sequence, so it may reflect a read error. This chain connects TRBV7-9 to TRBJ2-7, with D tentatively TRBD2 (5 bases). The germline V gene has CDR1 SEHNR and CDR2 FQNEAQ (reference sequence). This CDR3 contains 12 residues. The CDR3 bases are TGTTCCAGCAGCCCCCCCGGGGACGAGCAGTACTTC. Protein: CSSSPPGDEQYF.